These 27 T cell receptor beta chains originate from one sample sequenced in a study of post-analysis software for immune sequencing data. Study-level points and caveats: TRBV segments more frequent in patients than in controls numbered about 5 and included TRBV5-6, TRBV5-1 and TRBV20-1.

Antigens for these TCRs are unknown. The TCR beta cDNA libraries contained unique molecular identifiers. TCRdb called the PCR reads again in MiXCR, with one record for every CDR3 protein. The sample holds approximately 350,000 distinct CDR3 sequences, around a third seen once. The sample comprised blood. Receptor source: a girl under 18 with multiple sclerosis.

This rearrangement joins TRBV7-9 to TRBJ2-3, with 12 positions matching TRBD2. Trimming took 4 bases from V and 5 from J; bases not matched to a gene: 4. There are 15 residues in the CDR3. Germline loops: CDR1 SEHNR, CDR2 FQNEAQ (reference sequence). For the CDR3, the DNA is TGTGCCAGCAGCTCCGGGACTAGCGGGCTAGATACGCAGTATTTT. This sequence encodes CASSSGTSGLDTQYF.

At least ten counts were recorded for this clonotype. An end of the junction does not agree with germline; a read error may underlie this. The V gene is TRBV6-2 or TRBV6-3, the J gene TRBJ2-6; TRBD1 aligns across 10 bases. The CDR3 contains 15 residues. CDR1 and CDR2 (germline): MNHEY, SVGEGT. The CDR3 DNA reads as TGTGCCAGCAGCCCGGCCGGGACAGGGGCCGACGTCCTGACTTTC. Protein: CASSPAGTGADVLTF.

This chain connects TRBV21-1 to TRBJ2-7. TRBV21-1 constitutes a pseudogene. The CDR3 contains 14 residues. The chain's CDR3 is CASSDGFGSYEQYF. CDR3 in DNA: TGTGCCAGCAGCGATGGATTTGGGTCCTACGAGCAGTACTTC.

This clonotype was observed at least ten times. V and J are TRBV7-2 and TRBJ2-7; D unclear. CDR3 length: 14 amino acids. Germline V gives CDR1 SGHTA, CDR2 FQGNSA. V lost 3 bases and J lost 1, with 10 bases in between. In DNA, the CDR3 is TGTGCCAGCAGCTTCGAAACCACTTCCTACGAGCAGTACTTC. Protein product: CASSFETTSYEQYF. Using reference TRBV7-2 and TRBJ2-7 for the parts outside the CDR3, the full variable domain is GAGVSQSPSNKVTEKGKDVELRCDPISGHTALYWYRQSLGQGLEFLIYFQGNSAPDKSGLPSDRFSAERTGGSVSTLTIQRTQQEDSAVYLCASSFETTSYEQYFGPGTRLTVT.

This chain links TRBV12-3 or TRBV12-4 with TRBJ2-7; D is unresolved. The CDR3 is 12 amino acids. The V end lost 6 bases, the J end lost 4 bases, and 10 bases lay between the germline ends. The CDR3, as DNA: TGTGCCAGCAGCCCTACAAAGTACGAGCAGTACTTC. Protein sequence: CASSPTKYEQYF.

The V call is TRBV12-3 or TRBV12-4, the J call TRBJ2-7; 10 bases are a match to TRBD1. There are 14 residues in the CDR3. Germline trimming cut 5 bases from V and 2 bases from J; bases unmatched to any gene: 3. The CDR3 loop reads CASSQTGGTYEQYF. CDR3 sequence (DNA): TGTGCCAGCAGTCAGACAGGGGGCACCTACGAGCAGTACTTC.

CDR3 amino acids: CSKLGGEGTEAFF. The CDR3 coding sequence is TGCAGCAAACTCGGGGGGGAGGGCACTGAAGCTTTCTTT. J is TRBJ1-1 and V is TRBV20-1, with a possible D match to TRBD1 (5 bases). This CDR3 comprises 13 residues. The V gene's germline CDR1 is DFQATT and CDR2 SNEGSKA (reference sequence).

This chain links TRBV7-2 with TRBJ2-1; TRBD2 aligns across 10 bases. This CDR3 has 17 amino acids. Germline V lookup: CDR1 SGHTA, CDR2 FQGNSA. J gave up 0 bases and V 5 bases, and 7 bases lay outside the gene matches. The CDR3 nucleotides are TGTGCCAGCAGCAGAACTAGCGGGGCGATCTCCTACAATGAGCAGTTCTTC. Protein: CASSRTSGAISYNEQFF.

This sequence joins TRBV5-1 and TRBJ1-2; D unclear. The CDR3 covers 14 residues. CDR1 is SGHRS, CDR2 YFSETQ, per germline. Trimming stripped 2 bases from V and 8 bases from J, with 16 bases between. CDR3 nucleotide sequence: TGCGCCAGCAGCTTCTCGGGCCCCGACGCGGGCTACACCTTC. Its protein is CASSFSGPDAGYTF.

This clonotype was seen a few times. The chain couples TRBV20-1 to TRBJ2-1, with 9 bases aligning to TRBD2. Trimming at V came to 0 bases and at J to 6 bases, leaving 3 bases not matched to a gene. There are 14 residues in the CDR3. Germline V gene data show CDR1 as DFQATT and CDR2 as SNEGSKA (reference sequence). In DNA form, the CDR3 reads TGCAGTGCTAGAGAAGCGGGGGGCCCCAATGAGCAGTTCTTC. Amino acid sequence: CSAREAGGPNEQFF.

In its sample, this clonotype was seen a few times. The rearrangement joins TRBV7-2 to TRBJ2-1, with TRBD2 matching 9 bases. Unmatched junction bases numbered 7, after V lost 0 bases and J lost 7 bases. The CDR3 extends over 16 amino acids. Germline V gene data show CDR1 as SGHTA and CDR2 as FQGNSA. CDR3 residues: CASSLASGGVWNEQFF. CDR3 sequence (DNA): TGTGCCAGCAGCTTAGCTAGCGGGGGAGTCTGGAATGAGCAGTTCTTC. Using reference TRBV7-2 and TRBJ2-1 for the parts outside the CDR3, the full variable domain is GAGVSQSPSNKVTEKGKDVELRCDPISGHTALYWYRQSLGQGLEFLIYFQGNSAPDKSGLPSDRFSAERTGGSVSTLTIQRTQQEDSAVYLCASSLASGGVWNEQFFGPGTRLTVL.

This chain links TRBV20-1 with TRBJ2-7, with 11 positions matching TRBD1. The CDR3 sequence is 16 residues long. Germline V gene data show CDR1 as DFQATT and CDR2 as SNEGSKA (reference sequence). J was trimmed by 0 bases and V by 4 bases; bases with no gene match: 8. CDR3 sequence: CSATGTGGNSSYEQYF. As DNA, the CDR3 is TGCAGTGCTACCGGGACAGGGGGTAACTCCTCCTACGAGCAGTACTTC.

This clonotype was detected a few times. The chain joins TRBV20-1 to TRBJ2-5; 13 bases map to TRBD2. CDR1 and CDR2 from the germline V gene are DFQATT and SNEGSKA (reference sequence). V lost 0 bases, J lost 5 bases, and 3 bases stayed unmatched. The CDR3 extends over 15 amino acids. The CDR3 DNA reads TGCAGTGCTAGAGATAGGACTAGCGGGGGTGAGACCCAGTACTTC. Translated, it gives CSARDRTSGGETQYF.

The table lists this clonotype with a few counts. The V call is TRBV14, the J call TRBJ2-1, with D perhaps matching TRBD1 (5 bases). There are 13 residues in the CDR3. Per the germline V gene, CDR1 is SGHDN and CDR2 is FVKESK. The V end lost 8 bases, the J end lost 9 bases, and 17 bases lay between the germline ends. The CDR3 DNA follows: TGTGCCAGCGGAAAATATAAGGGGATTGAGCAGTTCTTC. Amino acids: CASGKYKGIEQFF.

In its sample, this clonotype was seen many times. J is TRBJ2-7 and V is TRBV12-3 or TRBV12-4; possibly TRBD2 for D (5 bases). The CDR3 extends over 14 amino acids. V was pared by 6 bases and J by 7 bases, with 19 bases between. The CDR3 DNA reads as TGTGCCAGCAGCCCGGGGAGTAGGTCCTCTGAGCAGTACTTC. It is translated as CASSPGSRSSEQYF.

Concerning this clonotype itself: An end of the junction differs from the germline gene, which may be a read error. The chain carries TRBV14 and TRBJ2-4, with D unresolved. Gene TRBJ2-7 matches the end of the DNA better, so the J call may be wrong. The CDR3 is made up of 13 amino acids. Germline lookup yields CDR1 SGHDN and CDR2 FVKESK. For the CDR3, the DNA is TGTGCCGGCAGCCAAGGAAGGGCCTACGAGCAGTACTTC. Encoded protein: CAGSQGRAYEQYF.

This clonotype was seen a handful of times. The rearrangement links TRBV12-3 or TRBV12-4 to TRBJ2-7; D is unresolved. The CDR3 consists of 12 residues. V lost 6 bases and J 3 bases, leaving 9 bases between the germline ends. The CDR3 DNA reads TGTGCCAGCAGCTCCCTGGTCTACGAGCAGTACTTC. This codes for CASSSLVYEQYF.

The V call is TRBV5-1, the J call TRBJ1-4; weak D call: TRBD1 (5 bases). CDR1 and CDR2 (germline): SGHRS, YFSETQ. Trimming stripped 4 bases from V and 4 bases from J, with 14 bases between. This CDR3 is 15 amino acids long. CDR3 sequence: CASSLPGTNNEKLFF. The CDR3 DNA reads TGCGCCAGCAGCCTGCCCGGGACGAATAATGAAAAACTGTTTTTT.

This chain joins TRBV28 and TRBJ2-7, with 13 bases matching TRBD2. This CDR3 is built from 18 residues. The ends lost 5 bases at V and 1 base at J; junction bases unmatched: 11. Germline CDR1 MDHEN, CDR2 SYDVKM. DNA for the CDR3: TGTGCCAGCAGTCCAATGGGACTAGCGGGGTTCCCTTCCTACGAGCAGTACTTC. The encoded protein is CASSPMGLAGFPSYEQYF.

The chain carries TRBV6-2 or TRBV6-3 and TRBJ2-5; 11 bases are a match to TRBD2. Germline CDR1 MNHEY, CDR2 SVGEGT. Unmatched junction bases numbered 10, after V lost 6 bases and J lost 7 bases. This CDR3 is built from 15 residues. In nucleotides, the CDR3 is TGTGCCAGCAGCCTCTCTAGCGGGGGGTCGGGGACCCAGTACTTC. Its protein product is CASSLSSGGSGTQYF.

This clonotype was observed at least ten times. The genes are TRBV12-3 or TRBV12-4 and TRBJ2-3; D perhaps matches TRBD2 (5 bases). V shed 6 bases and J shed 4 bases, with 20 bases lying between them. The CDR3 runs to 16 residues. Here the CDR3 DNA reads TGTGCCAGCAGAGGGTTTATCAGGACTCCGTCAGATACGCAGTATTTT. Protein sequence: CASRGFIRTPSDTQYF.

The V and J genes are TRBV7-9 and TRBJ2-1; no clear D gene. V dropped 1 base and J dropped 6 bases, with 16 bases sitting between them. The CDR3 extends over 16 amino acids. The germline gives CDR1 SEHNR, CDR2 FQNEAQ (reference sequence). The CDR3 coding sequence is TGTGCCAGCAGCTTAGGATCTAGAAGGATCGGCAATGAGCAGTTCTTC. This encodes CASSLGSRRIGNEQFF.

The chain joins TRBV12-3 or TRBV12-4 to TRBJ1-6, with D possibly TRBD1 on 5 matching bases. Trimming removed 6 bases from V and 11 bases from J, with 17 bases in between. This CDR3 region has 14 residues. Here the CDR3 DNA reads TGTGCCAGCAGACCCCTCTGGGAAGGGGCACCCCTCCACTTT. As protein: CASRPLWEGAPLHF.

The chain has TRBV5-1 and TRBJ2-1, with 8 bases lining up with TRBD2. Germline V gene sequence: CDR1 SGHRS, CDR2 YFSETQ. Trimming at V came to 7 bases and at J to 8 bases, leaving 8 bases not matched to a gene. The CDR3 has 13 amino acids. The CDR3 DNA sequence: TGCGCCAGCGGGCCGGCGGGGGGCTATGAGCAGTTCTTC. It is translated as CASGPAGGYEQFF.

V is TRBV4-2 and J is TRBJ2-7; 8 bases agree with TRBD1. CDR1 is LGHNA and CDR2 is YNFKEQ in the germline V gene. With V trimmed by 1 base and J by 1 base, 3 bases remained unmatched. The CDR3 has 15 residues. The CDR3 is CASSQARGQSYEQYF. Here the CDR3 DNA reads TGTGCCAGCAGCCAAGCCAGGGGGCAGTCCTACGAGCAGTACTTC.

The chain combines TRBV18 with TRBJ1-1; tentatively, D is TRBD1 (6 bases). Trimming took 5 bases from V and 0 from J, leaving 13 bases between them. Looked up from germline, CDR1 is KGHSH and CDR2 is LQKENI. The CDR3 consists of 15 residues. CDR3 coding DNA: TGTGCCAGCTCATCGCGACAGGCTATGAACACTGAAGCTTTCTTT. This sequence encodes CASSSRQAMNTEAFF. The full variable domain, with the rest looked up from reference TRBV18 and TRBJ1-1, is NAGVMQNPRHLVRRRGQEARLRCSPMKGHSHVYWYRQLPEEGLKFMVYLQKENIIDESGMPKERFSAEFPKEGPSILRIQQVVRGDSAAYFCASSSRQAMNTEAFFGQGTRLTVV.

V gene TRBV2 combines with J gene TRBJ2-7; D may be TRBD1 (6 bases). This CDR3 spans 15 amino acids. Germline V gene data show CDR1 as SNHLY and CDR2 as FYNNEI. V lost 5 bases and J 4 bases, leaving 18 bases between the germline ends. The CDR3 spells CASSSRQAPQYEQYF. CDR3 nucleotide sequence: TGTGCCAGCAGTTCCCGACAGGCCCCCCAATACGAGCAGTACTTC.